Listed here are 21 T cell receptor beta chains from one sample, sequenced in a study of T-cell reconstitution after alpha-beta-depleted transplantation in children. Preparation of the TCRbeta library involved a method that used unique molecular identifiers. Using its own MiXCR run on the PCR reads, TCRdb lists one record per CDR3 protein. The sample yields around 300,000 distinct CDR3 sequences, over 9.5% seen once. The starting material was PBMCs, obtained before TCRalphabeta/CD19-depleted stem cell transplant. The source is a boy less than two years old with acute myeloid leukemia, due to receive a stem cell transplant.

The CDR3 DNA sequence: TGCGCCAGCAGCCAAGGGTTAGCGGTACTCTACGAGCAGTACTTC. This codes for CASSQGLAVLYEQYF. V usage is TRBV4-3 and J usage is TRBJ2-7, with D possibly being TRBD2 (6 bases). From germline, CDR1 is LGHNA and CDR2 YSLEER. V gave up 1 base and J gave up 3 bases, with 13 bases separating them. CDR3 length: 15 amino acids.

This sequence joins TRBV4-3 and TRBJ2-2; a possible D gene is TRBD2 (6 bases). Trimming pared 1 base from V and 7 bases from J, leaving 16 bases between. CDR1 LGHNA and CDR2 YSLEER come from the germline V gene. This CDR3 is 16 amino acids long. The CDR3 protein is CASSQGREFMVGELFF. CDR3 in DNA: TGCGCCAGCAGCCAAGGTCGGGAGTTTATGGTCGGGGAGCTGTTTTTT.

Note on this clonotype: The CDR3 carries no conserved terminal phenylalanine or tryptophan, so it likely arises from a read error. This chain joins TRBV7-3 and TRBJ2-1; TRBD2 matches 8 bases. Looked up from germline, CDR1 is SGHTA and CDR2 is FQGTGA. J was trimmed by 6 bases and V by 2 bases; bases with no gene match: 6. This CDR3 spans 15 amino acids. DNA for the CDR3: TGTGCCAGCAGCTTATCTAGCGGGTGGCCCAATGAGCAGTTCCTC. Protein sequence: CASSLSSGWPNEQFL.

This clonotype has only a few counts. The chain recombines TRBV3-1 with TRBJ2-3; D possibly uses TRBD1 or TRBD2 (5 bases each). Trimming took off 3 bases at V and 4 bases at J, with 17 bases between the two ends. The CDR3 runs to 16 residues. Germline V CDR1 and CDR2: LGHDT, YNNKEL (reference sequence). Written as DNA, the CDR3 is TGTGCCAGCAGCCACACCGGGACCCACGACTCAGATACGCAGTATTTT. Translation gives CASSHTGTHDSDTQYF.

This clonotype was recorded many times. The chain joins TRBV20-1 to TRBJ2-1, with D possibly being TRBD1 or TRBD2 (6 bases each). Germline-derived CDR1 and CDR2 are DFQATT and SNEGSKA (reference sequence). The germline V and J ends were trimmed by 4 bases and 6 bases, with 19 bases remaining between them. CDR3 length: 15 residues. The CDR3, as DNA: TGCAGTGCTAAGAGGGGGGCCAAATTAAGCAATGAGCAGTTCTTC. Its protein is CSAKRGAKLSNEQFF.

The rearrangement joins TRBV4-3 to TRBJ1-2; a possible D gene is TRBD1 (6 bases). The length of the CDR3 is 18 residues. V dropped 0 bases and J dropped 1 base, with 18 bases sitting between them. Germline V CDR1 and CDR2: LGHNA, YSLEER. The CDR3, as DNA: TGCGCCAGCAGCCAAGATCGGCCAGGGGCTAGCCTTAACTATGGCTACACCTTC. Translated: CASSQDRPGASLNYGYTF.

This clonotype was seen repeatedly, ten times or more. The chain combines TRBV5-8 with TRBJ1-1; D might be TRBD1 (5 bases). Germline assignment: CDR1 SGHTS and CDR2 YDEGEE. CDR3 length: 16 residues. V shed 0 bases and J shed 1 base, with 13 bases lying between them. CDR3 sequence (DNA): TGTGCCAGCAGCTTGGCTGTAGGGGCCCCGAACACTGAAGCTTTCTTT. It specifies CASSLAVGAPNTEAFF.

CDR3: CATSDLESSYNEQFF. CDR3 sequence (DNA): TGTGCCACCAGTGATTTGGAGAGCTCCTACAATGAGCAGTTCTTC. The chain has TRBV24-1 and TRBJ2-1; D remains unclear. V lost 0 bases, J lost 0 bases, and 5 bases lay in between. Germline assignment: CDR1 KGHDR and CDR2 SFDVKD. The CDR3 contains 15 residues.

This clonotype appeared many times. The chain joins TRBV27 to TRBJ1-2, with D tentatively TRBD1 (5 bases). Germline lookup yields CDR1 MNHEY and CDR2 SMNVEV (reference sequence). The CDR3 has 15 amino acids. Trimming took 8 bases from V and 0 from J, leaving 16 bases between them. CDR3 amino acids: CASVRTGTSNYGYTF. In nucleotides, the CDR3 is TGTGCCAGCGTTCGGACCGGGACCTCTAACTATGGCTACACCTTC.

This clonotype was counted ten times or more. This chain connects TRBV20-1 to TRBJ2-1; D possibly corresponds to TRBD1 (6 bases). The ends were cut back, 2 bases at V and 0 bases at J, with 11 bases in the middle. The germline V gene encodes CDR1 DFQATT and CDR2 SNEGSKA (reference sequence). The CDR3 is 15 amino acids. The CDR3 coding sequence is TGCAGTGCTAGAACGGGCAGGGGCTCCTACAATGAGCAGTTCTTC. Translated: CSARTGRGSYNEQFF.

The chain links TRBV18 to TRBJ2-7, with D possibly being TRBD1 or TRBD2 (7 bases each). V lost 5 bases and J 3 bases, leaving 17 bases between the germline ends. Germline CDR1 and CDR2: KGHSH and LQKENI. This CDR3 has 15 amino acids. The CDR3 protein is CASSSRQGGDYEQYF. The CDR3 nucleotides are TGTGCCAGCTCAAGCCGACAGGGAGGGGACTACGAGCAGTACTTC.

Ten or more counts support this clonotype. The CDR3 here is CASSLTRDRGDSPLHF. The CDR3 bases are TGTGCCAGCAGTTTAACTCGGGACAGGGGAGATTCACCCCTCCACTTT. J is TRBJ1-6 and V is TRBV12-3 or TRBV12-4; the match to TRBD1 covers 10 bases. V trimming: 2 bases; J trimming: 8 bases; junction bases outside the gene matches: 6. The CDR3 contains 16 residues.

In its sample, this clonotype was seen many times. The chain uses TRBV12-3 or TRBV12-4 and TRBJ1-3; D unresolved. This CDR3 comprises 16 residues. Trimming cost V 6 bases and J 0 bases, with 15 bases left between them. In DNA form, the CDR3 reads TGTGCCAGCAGCCGAGGGAGGTTCTCCTCTGGAAACACCATATATTTT. Translating gives CASSRGRFSSGNTIYF.

This clonotype was observed many times. This chain joins TRBV4-1 and TRBJ1-2, with TRBD1 as a possible D gene (6 bases). Germline lookup yields CDR1 MGHRA and CDR2 YSYEKL. The CDR3 is 15 amino acids. V gave up 1 base and J gave up 5 bases, with 14 bases separating them. The CDR3 coding sequence is TGCGCCAGCAGCCAAGCCCAGGGGAGATTGTATGGCTACACCTTC. Translation: CASSQAQGRLYGYTF.

This clonotype was recorded a few times. V usage is TRBV4-2 and J usage is TRBJ2-1, with TRBD2 identical over 7 bases. Germline CDR1 is LGHNA and CDR2 is YNFKEQ. V shed 0 bases, J shed 6 bases, and the junction held 8 bases outside the gene matches. The length of the CDR3 is 16 residues. The CDR3 here is CASSQDSGLVGNEQFF. The CDR3 bases are TGTGCCAGCAGCCAAGATTCAGGACTAGTAGGCAATGAGCAGTTCTTC.

In its sample, this clonotype was seen many times. The chain has TRBV7-6 and TRBJ2-7; perhaps TRBD1 as D (5 bases). CDR1 SGHVS and CDR2 FNYEAQ come from the germline V gene. Trimming left V 5 bases short and J 3 bases short, with 17 bases between. The CDR3 is 15 amino acids. The CDR3 nucleotides are TGTGCCAGCAGCCCACGCCTGGGGCGGAACTACGAGCAGTACTTC. Encoded protein: CASSPRLGRNYEQYF.

In this sample, this clonotype turned up a few times. CDR3 protein: CATSERSLGTQYF. In nucleotides, the CDR3 is TGTGCCACCAGTGAGAGGAGCCTAGGGACCCAGTACTTC. The V and J genes are TRBV24-1 and TRBJ2-5; D ambiguous. This CDR3 spans 13 amino acids. Germline V gives CDR1 KGHDR, CDR2 SFDVKD. Trimming shortened V by 4 bases and J by 7 bases, and 12 bases separated the two germline ends.

There are a few counts of this clonotype. The rearrangement uses TRBV20-1 and TRBJ2-7; 12 bases are a match to TRBD2. The CDR3 is made up of 14 amino acids. Germline loops: CDR1 DFQATT, CDR2 SNEGSKA (reference sequence). Losses at the gene ends were 5 bases for V and 5 bases for J; bases not matched to a gene: 7. CDR3 sequence (DNA): TGCAGTGCTCCGACTAGCGGGAGTGGTCACGAGCAGTACTTC. This codes for CSAPTSGSGHEQYF.

The rearrangement joins TRBV6-5 to TRBJ2-1; TRBD1 matches 7 bases. The V gene's germline CDR1 is MNHEY and CDR2 SVGAGI. The CDR3 length is 15 residues. Trimming cost V 2 bases and J 4 bases; bases outside gene matches: 5. The CDR3 spells CASSYLDRQYNEQFF. Here the CDR3 DNA reads TGTGCCAGCAGTTACCTGGACAGGCAATACAATGAGCAGTTCTTC.

This clonotype was counted at least ten times. The genes are TRBV20-1 and TRBJ2-1, with TRBD2 matching over 7 bases. V lost 5 bases and J lost 3; bases outside the gene matches: 7. The CDR3 totals 14 residues. CDR1 is DFQATT, CDR2 SNEGSKA, per germline (reference sequence). The DNA for the CDR3 is TGCAGTGCTTCGAGACTAGCCAACTACAATGAGCAGTTCTTC. Protein sequence: CSASRLANYNEQFF.

This clonotype was detected ten times or more. V is TRBV12-3 or TRBV12-4 and J is TRBJ2-7; the match to TRBD1 covers 7 bases. CDR3 size: 13 residues. The V gene end was trimmed by 5 bases and the J gene end by 3 bases; junction bases not matched to a gene: 4. The CDR3 DNA is TGTGCCAGCAGTATCAACAGGGGCTACGAGCAGTACTTC. This sequence encodes CASSINRGYEQYF.